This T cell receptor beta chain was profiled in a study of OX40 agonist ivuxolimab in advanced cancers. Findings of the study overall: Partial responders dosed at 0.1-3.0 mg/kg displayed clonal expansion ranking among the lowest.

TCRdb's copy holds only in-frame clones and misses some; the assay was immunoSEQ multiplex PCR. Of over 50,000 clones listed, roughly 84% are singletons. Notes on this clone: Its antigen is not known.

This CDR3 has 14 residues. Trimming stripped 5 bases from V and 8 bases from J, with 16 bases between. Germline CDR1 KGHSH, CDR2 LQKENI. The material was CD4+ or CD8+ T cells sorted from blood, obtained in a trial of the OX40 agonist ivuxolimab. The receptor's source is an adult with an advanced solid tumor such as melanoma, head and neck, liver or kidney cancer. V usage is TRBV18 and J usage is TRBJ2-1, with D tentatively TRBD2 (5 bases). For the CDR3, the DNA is TGTGCCAGCTCAGTAAGTCAGGTAGCGTATGAGCAGTTCTTC. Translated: CASSVSQVAYEQFF.